This T cell receptor beta chain emerged from a study of T cell responses to AZD1222 COVID-19 vaccine. Study in general: The study pooled second doses at about 4 or about 12 weeks.

The assay was immunoSEQ multiplex PCR, and TCRdb's table has in-frame clones only and misses some. The data hold 100,000 or so clones, with around 90% observed a single time. Notes on this clone: As yet, its antigen is unknown.

The CDR3 has 13 residues. Germline CDR1 SGHTA, CDR2 FQGTGA. Trimming left V 4 bases short and J 6 bases short, with 11 bases between. Study-wide results and limits: There were mostly white British donors and more females than males, and clonal diversity was possibly underestimated.

The clonotype was recovered from an adult in good health. The rearrangement joins TRBV7-3 to TRBJ2-3; D gene ambiguous. The sample here was peripheral blood, taken on day 0 of AZD1222 vaccination. DNA of the CDR3: TGTGCCAGCAGCTCCCCGAGCGAGGATACGCAGTATTTT. Its protein product is CASSSPSEDTQYF. The variable domain in full, with the rest retrieved from reference TRBV7-3 and TRBJ2-3, is GAGVSQTPSNKVTEKGKYVELRCDPISGHTALYWYRQSLGQGPEFLIYFQGTGAADDSGLPNDRFFAVRPEGSVSTLKIQRTERGDSAVYLCASSSPSEDTQYFGPGTRLTVL.